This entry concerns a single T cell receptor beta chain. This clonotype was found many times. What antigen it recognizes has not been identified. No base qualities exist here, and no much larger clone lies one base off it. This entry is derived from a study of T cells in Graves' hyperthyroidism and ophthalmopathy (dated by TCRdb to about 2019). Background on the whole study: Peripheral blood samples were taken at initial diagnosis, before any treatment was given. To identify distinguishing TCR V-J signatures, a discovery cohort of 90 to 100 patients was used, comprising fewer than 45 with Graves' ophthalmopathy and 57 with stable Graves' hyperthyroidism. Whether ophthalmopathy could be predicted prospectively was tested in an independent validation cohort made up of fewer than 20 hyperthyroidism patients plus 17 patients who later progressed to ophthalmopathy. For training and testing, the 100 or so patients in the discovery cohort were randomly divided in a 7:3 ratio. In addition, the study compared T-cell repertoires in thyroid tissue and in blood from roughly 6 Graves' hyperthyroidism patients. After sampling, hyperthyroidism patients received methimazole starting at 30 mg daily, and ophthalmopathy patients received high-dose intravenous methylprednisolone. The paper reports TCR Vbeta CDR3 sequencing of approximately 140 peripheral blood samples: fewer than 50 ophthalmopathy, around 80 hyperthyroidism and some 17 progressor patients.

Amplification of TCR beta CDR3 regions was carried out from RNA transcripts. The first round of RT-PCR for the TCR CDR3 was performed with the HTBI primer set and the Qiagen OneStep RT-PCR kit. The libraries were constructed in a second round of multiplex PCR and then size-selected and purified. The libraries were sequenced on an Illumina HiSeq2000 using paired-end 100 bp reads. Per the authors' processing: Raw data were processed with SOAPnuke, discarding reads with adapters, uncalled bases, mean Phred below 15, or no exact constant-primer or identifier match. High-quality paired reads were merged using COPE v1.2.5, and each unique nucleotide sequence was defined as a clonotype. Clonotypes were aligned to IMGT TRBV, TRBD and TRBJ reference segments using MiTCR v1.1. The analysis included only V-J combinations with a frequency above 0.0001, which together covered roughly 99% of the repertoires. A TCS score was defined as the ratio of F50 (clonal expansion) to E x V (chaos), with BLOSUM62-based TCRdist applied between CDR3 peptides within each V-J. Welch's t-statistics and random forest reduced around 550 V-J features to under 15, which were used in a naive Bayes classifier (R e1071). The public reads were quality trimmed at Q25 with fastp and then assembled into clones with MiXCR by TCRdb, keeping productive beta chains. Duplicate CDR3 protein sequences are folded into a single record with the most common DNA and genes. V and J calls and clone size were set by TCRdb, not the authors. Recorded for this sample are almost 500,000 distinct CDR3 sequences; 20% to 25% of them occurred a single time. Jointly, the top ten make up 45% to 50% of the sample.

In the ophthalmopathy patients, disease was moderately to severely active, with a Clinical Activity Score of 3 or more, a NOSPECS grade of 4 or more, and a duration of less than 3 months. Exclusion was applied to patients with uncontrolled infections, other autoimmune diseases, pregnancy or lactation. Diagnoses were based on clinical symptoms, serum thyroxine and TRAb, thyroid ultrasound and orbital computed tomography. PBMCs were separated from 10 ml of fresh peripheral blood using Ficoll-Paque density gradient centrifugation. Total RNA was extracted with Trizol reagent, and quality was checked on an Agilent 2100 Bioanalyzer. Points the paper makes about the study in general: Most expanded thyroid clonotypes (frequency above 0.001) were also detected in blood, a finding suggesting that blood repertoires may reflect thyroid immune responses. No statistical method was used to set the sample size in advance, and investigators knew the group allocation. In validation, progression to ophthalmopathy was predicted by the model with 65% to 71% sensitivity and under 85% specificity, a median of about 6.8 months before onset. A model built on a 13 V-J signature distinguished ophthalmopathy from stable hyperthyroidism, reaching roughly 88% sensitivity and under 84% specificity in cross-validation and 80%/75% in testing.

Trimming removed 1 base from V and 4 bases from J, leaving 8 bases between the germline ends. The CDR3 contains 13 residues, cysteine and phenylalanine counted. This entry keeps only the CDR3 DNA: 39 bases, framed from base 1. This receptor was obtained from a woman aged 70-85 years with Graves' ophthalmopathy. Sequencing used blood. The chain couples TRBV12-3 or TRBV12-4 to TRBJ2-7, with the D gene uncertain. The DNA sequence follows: TGTGCCAGCAGTTTAGAGCTCTATTACGAGCAGTACTTC. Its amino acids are CASSLELYYEQYF.